This passage covers 2 T cell receptor beta chains from one sample sequenced in a study of blood T cell repertoires in COVID-19. TCRdb's copy holds only in-frame clones and misses some; the assay was immunoSEQ multiplex PCR. The sample has under 200,000 clones, roughly 84% seen once. Sequenced input: peripheral blood. The origin of the receptors is a woman aged 50 to 65 with COVID-19, enrolled during active disease.

The chain has TRBV10-3 and TRBJ2-2, with 10 bases that match TRBD1. Germline loops: CDR1 ENHRY, CDR2 SYGVKD. V shed 5 bases, J shed 7 bases, and the junction held 4 bases outside the gene matches. The CDR3 has 14 amino acids. This CDR3 reads CAISKGQGLGELFF. CDR3 coding DNA: TGTGCCATCAGTAAGGGACAGGGGCTCGGGGAGCTGTTTTTT.

This clone has a single count. This chain joins TRBV2 and TRBJ1-2; D is uncertain. The CDR3 has 13 residues. CDR1 and CDR2 (germline): SNHLY, FYNNEI. Trimming cost V 6 bases and J 3 bases, with 11 bases left between them. CDR3 in amino acids: CASSRQSDYGYTF. CDR3 nucleotides: TGTGCCAGCAGCAGGCAATCTGACTATGGCTACACCTTC.